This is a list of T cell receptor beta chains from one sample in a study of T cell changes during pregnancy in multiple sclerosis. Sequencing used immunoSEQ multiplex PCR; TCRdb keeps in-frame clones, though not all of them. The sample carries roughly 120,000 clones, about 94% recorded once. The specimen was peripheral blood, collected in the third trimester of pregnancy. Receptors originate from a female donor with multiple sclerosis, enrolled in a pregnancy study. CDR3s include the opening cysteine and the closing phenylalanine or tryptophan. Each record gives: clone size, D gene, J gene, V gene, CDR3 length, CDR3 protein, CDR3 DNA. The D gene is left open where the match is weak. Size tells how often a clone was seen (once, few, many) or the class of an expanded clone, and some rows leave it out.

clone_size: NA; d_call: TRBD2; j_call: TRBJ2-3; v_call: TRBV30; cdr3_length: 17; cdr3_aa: CAWSVLLAGGPVDTQYF; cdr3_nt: TGTGCCTGGAGTGTCCTACTAGCGGGAGGGCCTGTTGATACGCAGTATTTT
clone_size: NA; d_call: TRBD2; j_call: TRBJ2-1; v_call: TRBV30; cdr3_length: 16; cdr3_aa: CAWNPGLAGGTDEQFF; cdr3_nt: TGTGCCTGGAATCCGGGACTAGCGGGGGGGACCGATGAGCAGTTCTTC
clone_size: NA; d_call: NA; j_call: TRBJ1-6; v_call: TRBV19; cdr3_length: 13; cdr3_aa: CASSMDTLSPLHF; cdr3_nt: TGTGCCAGTAGTATGGACACCCTCTCACCCCTCCACTTT
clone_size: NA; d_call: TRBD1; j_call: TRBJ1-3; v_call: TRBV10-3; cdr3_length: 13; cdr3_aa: CAIGQGPGNTIYF; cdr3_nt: TGTGCCATCGGACAGGGCCCTGGAAACACCATATATTTT
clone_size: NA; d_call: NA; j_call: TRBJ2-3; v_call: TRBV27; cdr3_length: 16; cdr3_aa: CASSPGWGDSTDTQYF; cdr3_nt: TGTGCCAGCAGTCCCGGCTGGGGGGATAGCACAGATACGCAGTATTTT
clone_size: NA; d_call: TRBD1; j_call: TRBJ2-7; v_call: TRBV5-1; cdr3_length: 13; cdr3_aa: CASSRTTGREQYF; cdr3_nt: TGCGCCAGCAGCCGGACGACAGGGCGCGAGCAGTACTTC
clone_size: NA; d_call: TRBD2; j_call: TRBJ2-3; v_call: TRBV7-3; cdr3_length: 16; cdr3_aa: CASSLRAGGHTDTQYF; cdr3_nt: TGTGCCAGCAGCTTAAGGGCGGGGGGTCACACAGATACGCAGTATTTT
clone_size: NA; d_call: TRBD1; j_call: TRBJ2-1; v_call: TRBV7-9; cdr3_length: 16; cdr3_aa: CASSFPQGKGYNEQFF; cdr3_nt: TGTGCCAGCAGCTTCCCACAGGGGAAAGGCTACAATGAGCAGTTCTTC
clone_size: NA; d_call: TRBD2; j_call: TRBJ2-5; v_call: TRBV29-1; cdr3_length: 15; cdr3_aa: CSVDSSGGPQETQYF; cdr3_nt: TGCAGCGTTGATTCTAGCGGGGGGCCCCAAGAGACCCAGTACTTC
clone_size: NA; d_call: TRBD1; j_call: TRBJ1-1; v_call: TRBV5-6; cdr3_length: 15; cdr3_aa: CASSSRGVMNTEAFF; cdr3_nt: TGTGCCAGCAGCTCCAGGGGGGTCATGAACACTGAAGCTTTCTTT
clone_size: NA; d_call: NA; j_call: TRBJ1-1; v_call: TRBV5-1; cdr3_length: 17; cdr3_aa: CASSLRSSQGGDTEAFF; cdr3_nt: TGCGCCAGCAGCTTGAGGAGTTCCCAGGGAGGAGACACTGAAGCTTTCTTT
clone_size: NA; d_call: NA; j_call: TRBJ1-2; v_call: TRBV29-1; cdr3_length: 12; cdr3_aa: CSVEQGNYGYTF; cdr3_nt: TGCAGCGTTGAACAGGGAAACTATGGCTACACCTTC
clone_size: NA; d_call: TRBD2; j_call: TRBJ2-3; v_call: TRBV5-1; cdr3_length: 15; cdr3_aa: CASSLGLAGGGTQYF; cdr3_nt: TGCGCCAGCAGCCTGGGACTAGCGGGAGGGGGTACGCAGTATTTT
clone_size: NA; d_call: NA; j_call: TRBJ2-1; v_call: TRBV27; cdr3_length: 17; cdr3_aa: CASRPNRFLLSYNEQFF; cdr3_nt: TGTGCCAGCAGGCCCAACAGGTTTCTCCTCTCCTACAATGAGCAGTTCTTC
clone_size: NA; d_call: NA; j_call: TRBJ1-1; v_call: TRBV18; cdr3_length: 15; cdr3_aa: CASSPRSAANTEAFF; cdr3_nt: TGTGCCAGCTCACCACGAAGCGCCGCGAACACTGAAGCTTTCTTT
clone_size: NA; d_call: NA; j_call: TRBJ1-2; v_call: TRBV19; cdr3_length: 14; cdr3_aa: CASSIAEVNYGYTF; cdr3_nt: TGTGCCAGTAGTATAGCAGAAGTTAACTATGGCTACACCTTC
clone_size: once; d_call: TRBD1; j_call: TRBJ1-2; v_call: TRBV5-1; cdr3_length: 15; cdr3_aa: CASSPRTGWDYGYTF; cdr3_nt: TGCGCCAGCAGCCCGAGGACAGGGTGGGACTATGGCTACACCTTC
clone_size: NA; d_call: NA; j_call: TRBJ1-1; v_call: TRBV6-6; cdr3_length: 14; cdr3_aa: CASSPFGVGTEAFF; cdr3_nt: TGTGCCAGCAGTCCGTTCGGGGTCGGCACTGAAGCTTTCTTT
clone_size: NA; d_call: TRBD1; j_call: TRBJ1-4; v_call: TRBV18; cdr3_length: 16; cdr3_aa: CASSPNTGAINEKLFF; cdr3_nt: TGTGCCAGCTCGCCGAATACAGGGGCCATTAATGAAAAACTGTTTTTT
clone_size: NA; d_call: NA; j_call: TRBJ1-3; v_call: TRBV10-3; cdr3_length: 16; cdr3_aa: CAISGSPGESGNTIYF; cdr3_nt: TGTGCCATCAGTGGTAGCCCGGGGGAATCTGGAAACACCATATATTTT
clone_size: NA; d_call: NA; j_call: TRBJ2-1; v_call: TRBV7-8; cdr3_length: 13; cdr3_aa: CASSRRAYNEQFF; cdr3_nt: TGTGCCAGCAGTCGCCGGGCCTACAATGAGCAGTTCTTC
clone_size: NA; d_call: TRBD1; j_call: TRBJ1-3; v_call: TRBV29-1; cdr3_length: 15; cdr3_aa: CSARDRGQAGNTIYF; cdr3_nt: TGCAGCGCCCGGGACAGGGGGCAAGCTGGAAACACCATATATTTT
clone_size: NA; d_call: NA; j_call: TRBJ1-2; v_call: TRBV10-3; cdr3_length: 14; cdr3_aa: CAPLVGGRRNGYTF; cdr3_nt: TGTGCCCCCTTAGTCGGAGGCAGGAGGAATGGCTACACCTTC
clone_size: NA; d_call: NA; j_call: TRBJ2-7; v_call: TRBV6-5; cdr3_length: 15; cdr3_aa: CASSSPQVPPYEQYF; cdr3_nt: TGTGCCAGCAGTTCCCCCCAGGTTCCCCCCTACGAGCAGTACTTC
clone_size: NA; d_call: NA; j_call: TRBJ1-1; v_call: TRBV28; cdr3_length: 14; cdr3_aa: CASSLGGRDTEAFF; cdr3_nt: TGTGCCAGCAGTTTGGGGGGTAGGGACACTGAAGCTTTCTTT
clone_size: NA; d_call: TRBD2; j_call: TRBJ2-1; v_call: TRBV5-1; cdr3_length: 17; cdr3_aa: CASSTGTSGATTDEQFF; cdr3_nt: TGCGCCAGCAGCACCGGGACTAGCGGCGCCACCACCGATGAGCAGTTCTTC
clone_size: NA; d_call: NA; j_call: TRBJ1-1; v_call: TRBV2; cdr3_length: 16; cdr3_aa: CASMRDIGYVNTEAFF; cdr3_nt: TGTGCCAGCATGAGGGACATTGGATATGTGAACACTGAAGCTTTCTTT
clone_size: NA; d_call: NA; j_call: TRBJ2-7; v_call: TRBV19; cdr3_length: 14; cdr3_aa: CASSILANYGEQYF; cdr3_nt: TGTGCCAGTAGTATTTTAGCGAACTACGGCGAGCAGTACTTC
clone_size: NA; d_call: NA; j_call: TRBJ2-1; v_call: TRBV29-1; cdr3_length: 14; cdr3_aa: CSVGPLLSYNEQFF; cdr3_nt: TGCAGCGTCGGTCCCCTCCTCTCCTACAATGAGCAGTTCTTC
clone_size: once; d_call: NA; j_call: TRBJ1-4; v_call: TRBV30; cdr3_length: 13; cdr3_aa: CAWSTGQNEKLFF; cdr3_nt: TGTGCCTGGAGTACTGGACAGAACGAAAAACTGTTTTTT
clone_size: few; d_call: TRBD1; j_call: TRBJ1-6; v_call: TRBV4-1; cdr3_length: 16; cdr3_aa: CASSQTRQGYNSPLHF; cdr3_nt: TGCGCCAGCAGCCAAACCCGACAGGGGTATAATTCACCCCTCCACTTT
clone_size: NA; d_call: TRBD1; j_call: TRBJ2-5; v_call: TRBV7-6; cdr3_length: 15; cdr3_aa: CASSLTGTGKETQYF; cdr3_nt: TGTGCCAGCAGCCTGACCGGGACAGGCAAAGAGACCCAGTACTTC
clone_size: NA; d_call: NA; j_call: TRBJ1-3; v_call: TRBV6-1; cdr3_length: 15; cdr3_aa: CASSDGGFSGNTIYF; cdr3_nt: TGTGCCAGCAGTGATGGGGGCTTCTCTGGAAACACCATATATTTT
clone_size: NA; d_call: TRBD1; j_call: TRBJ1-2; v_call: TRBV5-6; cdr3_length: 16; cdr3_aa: CASSFPGTGIAYGYTF; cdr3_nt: TGTGCCAGCAGCTTTCCCGGGACAGGGATAGCCTATGGCTACACCTTC
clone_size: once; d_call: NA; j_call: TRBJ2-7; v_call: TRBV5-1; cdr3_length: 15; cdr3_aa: CASSLAGLSSYEQYF; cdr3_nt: TGCGCCAGCAGCTTGGCCGGACTTAGCTCCTACGAGCAGTACTTC
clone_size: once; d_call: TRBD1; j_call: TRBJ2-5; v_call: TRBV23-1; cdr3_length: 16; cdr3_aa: CASSQRTGAYRETQYF; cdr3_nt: TGCGCCAGCAGTCAGAGGACAGGGGCCTATAGAGAGACCCAGTACTTC
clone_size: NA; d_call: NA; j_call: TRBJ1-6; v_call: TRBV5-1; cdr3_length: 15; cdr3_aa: CASSWTGTENSPLHF; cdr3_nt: TGCGCCAGCAGCTGGACCGGGACTGAGAATTCACCCCTCCACTTT
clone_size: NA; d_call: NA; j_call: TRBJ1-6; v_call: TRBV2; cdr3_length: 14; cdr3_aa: CASSESGGRSPLHF; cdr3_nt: TGTGCCAGCAGTGAATCGGGGGGCAGATCACCCCTCCACTTT
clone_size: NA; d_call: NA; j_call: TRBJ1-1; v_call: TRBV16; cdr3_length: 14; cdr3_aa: CASSQSGGVIEAFF; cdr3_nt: TGTGCCAGCAGCCAATCGGGAGGGGTGATCGAAGCTTTCTTT
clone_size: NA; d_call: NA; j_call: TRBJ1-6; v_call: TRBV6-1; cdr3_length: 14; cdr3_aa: CASSEARVVSPLHF; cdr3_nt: TGTGCCAGCAGTGAAGCGCGAGTGGTATCACCCCTCCACTTT
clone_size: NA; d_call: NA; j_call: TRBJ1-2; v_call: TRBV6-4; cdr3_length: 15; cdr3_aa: CASSASAGVNYGYTF; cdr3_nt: TGTGCCAGCAGTGCGTCGGCAGGGGTTAACTATGGCTACACCTTC
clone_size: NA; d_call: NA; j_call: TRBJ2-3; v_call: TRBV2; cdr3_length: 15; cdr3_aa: CASSVRGPSTDTQYF; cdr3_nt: TGTGCCAGCAGTGTGCGGGGGCCTAGCACAGATACGCAGTATTTT
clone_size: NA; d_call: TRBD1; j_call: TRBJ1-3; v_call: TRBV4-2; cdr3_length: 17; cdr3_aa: CASSQDLRQGGGNTIYF; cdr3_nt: TGTGCCAGCAGCCAAGATCTCCGACAGGGGGGTGGAAACACCATATATTTT
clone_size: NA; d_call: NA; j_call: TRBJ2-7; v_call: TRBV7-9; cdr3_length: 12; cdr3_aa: CASSPRQYEQYF; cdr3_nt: TGTGCCAGCAGCCCTAGACAGTACGAGCAGTACTTC
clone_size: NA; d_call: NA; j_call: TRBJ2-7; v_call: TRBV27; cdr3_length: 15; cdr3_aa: CASSTPGSTSYEQYF; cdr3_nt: TGTGCCAGCAGCACACCGGGGTCTACCTCCTACGAGCAGTACTTC
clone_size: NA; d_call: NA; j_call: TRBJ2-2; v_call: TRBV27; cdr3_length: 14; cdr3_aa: CASSYGGYTGELFF; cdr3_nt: TGTGCCAGCAGTTACGGAGGGTACACCGGGGAGCTGTTTTTT